Presented here are 9 T cell receptor beta chains from one specimen sequenced in a study of blood T cell repertoires in COVID-19. Assay: immunoSEQ multiplex PCR; the TCRdb copy retains only in-frame clones and omits some. The sample records under 75,000 clones, around 90% being singletons. Specimen: peripheral blood. Source of these receptors: a man aged 55 to 69 with active COVID-19.

The chain recombines TRBV18 with TRBJ2-3, with 8 bases that match TRBD2. Germline assignment: CDR1 KGHSH and CDR2 LQKENI. This CDR3 is built from 16 residues. V dropped 0 bases and J dropped 2; count of bases not matched to a gene: 4. The CDR3, as DNA: TGTGCCAGCTCACCACCCAGCGGGGGACACACAGATACGCAGTATTTT. This translates into CASSPPSGGHTDTQYF.

The chain recombines TRBV28 with TRBJ2-7, with 11 bases matching TRBD2. V was clipped by 4 bases and J by 4 bases; unmatched bases: 6. This CDR3 contains 15 residues. From germline, CDR1 is MDHEN and CDR2 SYDVKM. This CDR3 reads CASSSLAGGGYEQYF. DNA for the CDR3: TGTGCCAGCAGTTCCCTAGCGGGGGGTGGTTACGAGCAGTACTTC.

The V gene is TRBV18, the J gene TRBJ2-4, with 7 bases aligning to TRBD1. Per the germline V gene, CDR1 is KGHSH and CDR2 is LQKENI. The CDR3 contains 15 residues. V shed 3 bases, J shed 0 bases, and the junction held 2 bases outside the gene matches. The CDR3 spells CASSPTGLAKNIQYF. CDR3 nucleotide sequence: TGTGCCAGCTCACCGACAGGGCTAGCCAAAAACATTCAGTACTTC.

V usage is TRBV7-9 and J usage is TRBJ1-4; TRBD1 is a possible D gene (5 bases). Trimming removed 4 bases at V and 4 bases at J, with 10 bases between. Germline CDR1 is SEHNR and CDR2 is FQNEAQ (reference sequence). The CDR3 runs 14 residues. The CDR3 is CASSSQGINEKLFF. CDR3 sequence (DNA): TGTGCCAGCAGCTCCCAGGGTATTAATGAAAAACTGTTTTTT.

CDR3 sequence: CASSSKARETQYF. The DNA of the CDR3 is TGTGCCAGTAGTTCCAAAGCCCGGGAGACCCAGTACTTC. The V gene is TRBV19, the J gene TRBJ2-5, with unresolved D. The CDR3 is 13 amino acids. Trimming removed 5 bases from V and 5 bases from J, with 12 bases in between. Germline V CDR1 and CDR2: LNHDA, SQIVND (reference sequence). Combining the CDR3 with reference TRBV19 and TRBJ2-5 gives the whole variable domain DGGITQSPKYLFRKEGQNVTLSCEQNLNHDAMYWYRQDPGQGLRLIYYSQIVNDFQKGDIAEGYSVSREKKESFPLTVTSAQKNPTAFYLCASSSKARETQYFGPGTRLLVL.

This chain joins TRBV5-1 and TRBJ2-7; maybe TRBD1 (6 bases). This CDR3 contains 13 residues. The germline CDR1 and CDR2 sequences are SGHRS and YFSETQ. V lost 0 bases and J lost 3, with 7 bases in between. The CDR3 DNA follows: TGCGCCAGCAGCTTGGAGGGGGTCTACGAGCAGTACTTC. Translated: CASSLEGVYEQYF.

Only a few counts were recorded for this clone. This chain connects TRBV5-5 to TRBJ1-5; unclear D gene. Germline CDR1 is SGHKS and CDR2 is YYEKEE (reference sequence). The CDR3 has 13 amino acids. The V end lost 3 bases, the J end lost 5 bases, and 9 bases lay between the germline ends. The CDR3 spells CASSWASDQPQHF. The CDR3 DNA is TGTGCCAGCAGCTGGGCCAGTGATCAGCCCCAGCATTTT.

The chain combines TRBV7-9 with TRBJ2-3, with 10 bases matching TRBD2. Per germline, CDR1 SEHNR and CDR2 FQNEAQ (reference sequence). Trimming at V came to 4 bases and at J to 7 bases, leaving 11 bases not matched to a gene. This CDR3 comprises 16 residues. The CDR3 loop reads CASSSRTSGIFYTQYF. The CDR3 DNA reads TGTGCCAGCAGCTCCCGAACTAGCGGGATCTTTTATACGCAGTATTTT.

The gene calls are TRBV6-1 and TRBJ1-2; no clear D gene. Looked up from germline, CDR1 is MNHNS and CDR2 is SASEGT. The CDR3 spans 15 residues. The ends were cut back, 3 bases at V and 6 bases at J, with 17 bases in the middle. CDR3 sequence reads: CASSEVPRGGHGYTF. The CDR3 bases are TGTGCCAGCAGTGAGGTGCCTCGGGGTGGTCATGGCTACACCTTC.